A single sample is the source of the 18 T cell receptor beta chains below, sequenced in a study of shared clonotypes between healthy human individuals. Data came from immunoSEQ multiplex PCR; TCRdb stores just in-frame clones and leaves some out. The sample records 1,100,000 or so clones, approximately 80% being singletons. Sequencing was done on a sample of memory CD4+ T cells from PBMCs. As to subset: CD45RA-negative fraction. These receptors came from a man aged 18 to 29 in good health. Some clones in this sample may be carry-over from other donors' samples.

At least ten counts were recorded for this clone. Additional DNA sequences in this sample encode the identical CDR3. The gene calls are TRBV13 and TRBJ2-2, with TRBD2 identical over 9 bases. V shed 7 bases, J shed 5 bases, and the junction held 8 bases outside the gene matches. Germline values: CDR1 PRHDT, CDR2 FYEKMQ (reference sequence). This CDR3 contains 15 residues. CDR3 nucleotides: TGTGCCAGCACCGAACTAGCGGGTCGGACCGGGGAGCTGTTTTTT. Translating it yields CASTELAGRTGELFF.

This clone was seen a handful of times. V gene TRBV28 combines with J gene TRBJ1-2; D unresolved. The germline V gene encodes CDR1 MDHEN and CDR2 SYDVKM. CDR3 size: 13 residues. V was shortened by 2 bases and J by 6 bases, with 10 bases between the two germline ends. The CDR3 protein is CASSLTASDGYTF. The CDR3 bases are TGTGCCAGCAGTTTAACGGCAAGCGATGGCTACACCTTC.

The rearrangement uses TRBV11-3 and TRBJ2-2; D gene unclear. The V end was cut by 4 bases, the J end by 7 bases, with 13 bases between. Germline values: CDR1 SGHNT, CDR2 YENEEA. The length of the CDR3 is 14 residues. The CDR3 DNA follows: TGTGCCAGCAGCTGGGCCCCGGGCCGCGGGGAGCTGTTTTTT. It specifies CASSWAPGRGELFF.

The CDR3: CASSYSGGSNQPQHF. The CDR3 nucleotides are TGTGCCAGCAGTTACTCAGGGGGTAGCAATCAGCCCCAGCATTTT. This rearrangement joins TRBV6-6 to TRBJ1-5; D may be TRBD1 (6 bases). The CDR3 extends over 15 amino acids. Trimming left V 0 bases short and J 0 bases short, with 6 bases between. CDR1 is MNHNY and CDR2 is SVGAGI in the germline V gene (reference sequence).

This rearrangement joins TRBV7-2 to TRBJ1-2, with D perhaps TRBD1 (5 bases). The CDR3 consists of 18 residues. Germline V gene sequence: CDR1 SGHTA, CDR2 FQGNSA. V was shortened by 5 bases and J by 8 bases, with 30 bases between the two germline ends. CDR3 DNA: TGTGCCAGCAGCCCCTTTCAGAGAGGGGCCGCCTTGGGGGGAGGCTACACCTTC. It codes for CASSPFQRGAALGGGYTF.

This clone was recorded at least ten times. This sample also contains other DNA sequences that code for the same CDR3. The V gene is TRBV6-6, the J gene TRBJ2-3; 7 positions match TRBD1. Germline V lookup: CDR1 MNHNY, CDR2 SVGAGI (reference sequence). The CDR3 loop spans 16 amino acids. V lost 2 bases to trimming and J lost 2 bases; unmatched junction nucleotides: 7. CDR3 DNA: TGTGCCAGCAGTTACGGGGACAGTTTTTACACAGATACGCAGTATTTT. Protein: CASSYGDSFYTDTQYF.

V and J are TRBV7-3 and TRBJ1-1; D gene uncertain. Germline CDR1 is SGHTA and CDR2 is FQGTGA. CDR3 length: 14 amino acids. V shed 2 bases and J shed 5 bases, with 12 bases lying between them. The CDR3 region is CASSLVGAETEAFF. CDR3 coding DNA: TGTGCCAGCAGCTTAGTGGGCGCGGAAACTGAAGCTTTCTTT.

The rearrangement uses TRBV7-9 and TRBJ2-3; 10 bases line up with TRBD2. The germline gives CDR1 SEHNR, CDR2 FQNEAQ (reference sequence). V shed 6 bases, J shed 6 bases, and the junction held 9 bases outside the gene matches. CDR3 length: 15 residues. The CDR3 DNA reads as TGTGCCAGCAGTCCAATACTAGCGGGGACGGATACGCAGTATTTT. Translating gives CASSPILAGTDTQYF.

The gene calls are TRBV7-2 and TRBJ2-5; D ambiguous. Looked up from germline, CDR1 is SGHTA and CDR2 is FQGNSA. V was trimmed by 3 bases and J by 2 bases, leaving 7 bases between them. The CDR3 totals 13 residues. The CDR3 nucleotides read TGTGCCAGCAGCTTCAGCCAGCAAGAGACCCAGTACTTC. Amino acids: CASSFSQQETQYF.

The chain has TRBV9 and TRBJ2-5; D remains unclear. Germline V gene sequence: CDR1 SGDLS, CDR2 YYNGEE. This CDR3 spans 12 amino acids. V was pared by 3 bases and J by 5 bases, with 8 bases between. CDR3 in amino acids: CASSAESETQYF. For the CDR3, the DNA is TGTGCCAGCAGCGCGGAGAGCGAGACCCAGTACTTC.

V and J are TRBV9 and TRBJ1-4; TRBD1 is a possible D gene (5 bases). Germline loops: CDR1 SGDLS, CDR2 YYNGEE. V was trimmed by 0 bases and J by 4 bases, leaving 10 bases between them. CDR3 length equals 15 residues. CDR3 amino acids: CASSVGVRDNEKLFF. The CDR3 DNA reads TGTGCCAGCAGCGTAGGGGTCAGGGATAATGAAAAACTGTTTTTT.

The chain combines TRBV2 with TRBJ2-1; 9 positions agree with TRBD2. The germline gives CDR1 SNHLY, CDR2 FYNNEI. CDR3 length: 15 amino acids. V trimming: 3 bases; J trimming: 10 bases; junction bases outside the gene matches: 10. This CDR3 is CASSDASGTLREQFF. CDR3 sequence (DNA): TGTGCCAGCAGTGACGCTAGCGGGACACTTAGGGAGCAGTTCTTC.

A word on this clone: This sample includes further DNA sequences coding for the same CDR3. V and J are TRBV5-4 and TRBJ2-6, with D tentatively TRBD1 (6 bases). The ends were cut back, 3 bases at V and 2 bases at J, with 6 bases in the middle. The CDR3 is 14 residues long. The germline V gene has CDR1 SGHNT and CDR2 YYREEE (reference sequence). CDR3 sequence (DNA): TGTGCCAGCAGCTCAGGGGCTGGGGCCAACGTCCTGACTTTC. Its translation is CASSSGAGANVLTF.

This chain links TRBV11-2 with TRBJ2-5; D is uncertain. The J call is in doubt because the DNA end fits TRBJ2-7 better. The CDR3 runs 15 residues. Germline V lookup: CDR1 SGHAT, CDR2 FQNNGV. Here the CDR3 reads CASSLAPATPYEQYF. In nucleotides, the CDR3 is TGTGCCAGCAGCTTAGCCCCAGCGACTCCCTACGAGCAGTACTTC.

A single count supports this clone. V and J are TRBV2 and TRBJ2-3, with TRBD1 matching over 10 bases. Looked up from germline, CDR1 is SNHLY and CDR2 is FYNNEI. V was pared by 6 bases and J by 1 base, with 7 bases of the junction left unmatched. The CDR3 is made up of 16 amino acids. The CDR3 region is CASREQTGGGTDTQYF. The CDR3 bases are TGTGCCAGCAGAGAACAGACAGGGGGCGGCACAGATACGCAGTATTTT.

The chain couples TRBV5-4 to TRBJ2-7; D may be TRBD2 (6 bases). V gave up 4 bases and J gave up 4 bases, with 15 bases separating them. Per the germline V gene, CDR1 is SGHNT and CDR2 is YYREEE (reference sequence). CDR3 size: 14 residues. The CDR3: CASSRDSRPYEQYF. The CDR3, as DNA: TGTGCCAGCAGCCGGGACTCCAGACCTTACGAGCAGTACTTC. Variable domain in full (rest from reference TRBV5-4 and TRBJ2-7): ETGVTQSPTHLIKTRGQQVTLRCSSQSGHNTVSWYQQALGQGPQFIFQYYREEENGRGNFPPRFSGLQFPNYSSELNVNALELDDSALYLCASSRDSRPYEQYFGPGTRLTVT.

The chain combines TRBV7-2 with TRBJ2-7, with TRBD2 matching over 8 bases. The CDR3 runs to 13 residues. Germline V gene data show CDR1 as SGHTA and CDR2 as FQGNSA. Unmatched junction bases numbered 2, after V lost 2 bases and J lost 5 bases. CDR3 bases: TGTGCCAGCAGCTTATGGCGGGGGGACGAGCAGTACTTC. It yields the protein CASSLWRGDEQYF.

V gene TRBV30 combines with J gene TRBJ2-7, with D possibly called TRBD1 or TRBD2 (5 bases each). The CDR3 covers 13 residues. The germline V gene has CDR1 GTSNPN and CDR2 SVGIG (reference sequence). The V gene lost 3 bases and the J gene lost 4 bases, with 13 bases spanning the gap. This chain's CDR3 is CAWRRGATYEQYF. For the CDR3, the DNA is TGTGCCTGGAGGAGAGGGGCAACTTACGAGCAGTACTTC.